Listed here are 10 T cell receptor beta chains from one sample, sequenced in a study of beta chain features in type 1 diabetes. cDNA synthesis used the whole RNA isolate, giving expressed TCRB sequences. Sequencing used immunoSEQ multiplex PCR; TCRdb keeps in-frame clones, though not all of them. This table holds more than 300,000 clones, roughly 12% found once. Input material: naive CD4+ T cells from blood. The receptor source for this set is a man aged 18-30 years in good health.

The chain is built from TRBV28 and TRBJ1-1; D remains ambiguous. Deletions cut 5 bases from V and 10 bases from J, with 14 bases between. The CDR3 spans 12 residues. CDR1 is MDHEN and CDR2 is SYDVKM in the germline V gene. The CDR3 loop is CASSRGVRAAFF. In DNA form, the CDR3 reads TGTGCCAGCAGTCGGGGTGTCCGTGCAGCTTTCTTT.

The chain uses TRBV27 and TRBJ2-7, with a weak D call TRBD2 (5 bases). Germline-derived CDR1 and CDR2 are MNHEY and SMNVEV (reference sequence). V lost 0 bases to trimming and J lost 6 bases, with 12 bases between them. This CDR3 contains 14 residues. CDR3 nucleotides: TGTGCCAGCAGTTTATCATCGCTAGCTGGCGAGCAGTACTTC. Translating it yields CASSLSSLAGEQYF.

V is TRBV28 and J is TRBJ2-7, with TRBD1 matching over 10 bases. The germline gives CDR1 MDHEN, CDR2 SYDVKM. V lost 6 bases, J lost 6 bases, and 11 bases stayed unmatched. CDR3 length equals 15 residues. DNA of the CDR3: TGTGCCAGCAGCGGATCCGGGACAGGGGATTTCGAGCAGTACTTC. Translating it yields CASSGSGTGDFEQYF.

The chain links TRBV5-1 to TRBJ1-6, with 9 bases fitting TRBD1. The CDR3 sequence is 15 residues long. The V segment lost 1 base and the J segment 9 bases; nucleotides outside the gene matches: 5. CDR1 and CDR2 from the germline V gene are SGHRS and YFSETQ. The CDR3 reads CASSLTGTGTSPLHF. The DNA for the CDR3 is TGCGCCAGCAGCTTGACCGGGACAGGGACTTCACCCCTCCACTTT.

This sequence joins TRBV18 and TRBJ2-7, with 12 bases fitting TRBD2. The germline V gene encodes CDR1 KGHSH and CDR2 LQKENI. Trimming at V came to 3 bases and at J to 7 bases, leaving 1 base not matched to a gene. The CDR3 sequence is 13 residues long. The CDR3: CASSPGLAGEQYF. The CDR3 DNA is TGTGCCAGCTCACCCGGACTAGCGGGAGAGCAGTACTTC. Full variable domain (rest looked up from reference TRBV18 and TRBJ2-7): NAGVMQNPRHLVRRRGQEARLRCSPMKGHSHVYWYRQLPEEGLKFMVYLQKENIIDESGMPKERFSAEFPKEGPSILRIQQVVRGDSAAYFCASSPGLAGEQYFGPGTRLTVT.

This chain connects TRBV2 to TRBJ1-5, with 11 positions matching TRBD1. V lost 4 bases and J lost 6; bases outside the gene matches: 2. Germline-derived CDR1 and CDR2 are SNHLY and FYNNEI. The CDR3 extends over 14 amino acids. As DNA, the CDR3 is TGTGCCAGCAGTGTCGGGACAGGGGGTCAGCCCCAGCATTTT. It is translated as CASSVGTGGQPQHF.

The rearrangement joins TRBV2 to TRBJ2-5; the D gene is possibly TRBD1 (5 bases). This CDR3 contains 15 residues. Looked up from germline, CDR1 is SNHLY and CDR2 is FYNNEI. Between the trimmed V and J ends, which lost 3 bases and 1 base, there was a span of 12 bases. CDR3 loop: CASSESTEPQETQYF. CDR3 DNA sequence: TGTGCCAGCAGTGAGTCGACAGAGCCCCAAGAGACCCAGTACTTC.

This clone was seen a handful of times. The chain combines TRBV9 with TRBJ1-1, with 7 bases that match TRBD1. The CDR3 covers 13 residues. V shed 3 bases, J shed 3 bases, and the junction held 2 bases outside the gene matches. CDR1 and CDR2 from the germline V gene are SGDLS and YYNGEE. The CDR3 DNA follows: TGTGCCAGCAGCGGCGACAGGGACACTGAAGCTTTCTTT. Translated: CASSGDRDTEAFF. Based on the CDR3 plus reference TRBV9 and TRBJ1-1, the full variable domain is DSGVTQTPKHLITATGQRVTLRCSPRSGDLSVYWYQQSLDQGLQFLIQYYNGEERAKGNILERFSAQQFPDLHSELNLSSLELGDSALYFCASSGDRDTEAFFGQGTRLTVV.

The V call is TRBV4-1, the J call TRBJ2-1; D ambiguous. Trimming removed 0 bases at V and 4 bases at J, with 4 bases between. There are 13 residues in the CDR3. Germline assignment: CDR1 MGHRA and CDR2 YSYEKL. The CDR3 DNA sequence: TGCGCCAGCAGCCAAGACAATTACAATGAGCAGTTCTTC. It is translated as CASSQDNYNEQFF.

Of note for this clone: The limits of the CDR3 on the DNA are not certain, so only TCRdb's listed CDR3 is given. The chain couples TRBV27 to TRBJ2-7; the table's D call, TRBD1, was not checked against the DNA. Germline-derived CDR1 and CDR2 are MNHEY and SMNVEV (reference sequence). The CDR3 has 14 amino acids, counting both end residues. This chain's CDR3 is CASSSSRGPYEQYF.